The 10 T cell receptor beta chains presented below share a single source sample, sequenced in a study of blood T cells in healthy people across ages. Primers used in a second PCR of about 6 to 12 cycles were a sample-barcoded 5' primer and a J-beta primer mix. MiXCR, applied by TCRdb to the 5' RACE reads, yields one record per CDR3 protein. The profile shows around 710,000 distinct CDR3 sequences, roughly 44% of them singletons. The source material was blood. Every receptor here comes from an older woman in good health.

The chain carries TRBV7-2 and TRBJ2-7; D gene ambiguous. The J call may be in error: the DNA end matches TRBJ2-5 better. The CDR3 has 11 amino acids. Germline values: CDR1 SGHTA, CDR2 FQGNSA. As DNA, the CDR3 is TGTGCCAGCAGCTCCTTGAAGACCCAGTACTTC. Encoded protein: CASSSLKTQYF.

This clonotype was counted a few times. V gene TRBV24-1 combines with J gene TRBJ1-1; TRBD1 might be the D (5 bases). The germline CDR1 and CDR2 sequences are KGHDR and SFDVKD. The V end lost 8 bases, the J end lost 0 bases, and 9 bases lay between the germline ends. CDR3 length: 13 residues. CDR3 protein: CATMGQVNTEAFF. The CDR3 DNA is TGTGCCACCATGGGGCAGGTGAACACTGAAGCTTTCTTT.

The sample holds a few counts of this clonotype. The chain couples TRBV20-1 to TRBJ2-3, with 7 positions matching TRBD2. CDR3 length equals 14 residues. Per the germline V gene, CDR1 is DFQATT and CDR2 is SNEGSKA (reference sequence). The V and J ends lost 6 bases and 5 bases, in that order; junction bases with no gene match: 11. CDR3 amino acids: CSARGAGAGDTQYF. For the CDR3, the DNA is TGCAGTGCCCGAGGGGCGGGAGCGGGAGATACGCAGTATTTT.

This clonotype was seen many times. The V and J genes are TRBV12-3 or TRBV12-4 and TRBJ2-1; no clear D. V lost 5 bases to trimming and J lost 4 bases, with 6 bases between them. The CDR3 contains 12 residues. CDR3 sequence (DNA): TGTGCCAGCAGTGAATCATACAATGAGCAGTTCTTC. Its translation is CASSESYNEQFF.

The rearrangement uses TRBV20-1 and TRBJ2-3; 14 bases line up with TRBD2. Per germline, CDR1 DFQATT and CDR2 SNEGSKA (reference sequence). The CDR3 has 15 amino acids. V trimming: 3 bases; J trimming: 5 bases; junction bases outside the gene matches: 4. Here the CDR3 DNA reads TGCAGTGCTAGGACTAGCGGGAGGGTTGGAGATACGCAGTATTTT. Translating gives CSARTSGRVGDTQYF.

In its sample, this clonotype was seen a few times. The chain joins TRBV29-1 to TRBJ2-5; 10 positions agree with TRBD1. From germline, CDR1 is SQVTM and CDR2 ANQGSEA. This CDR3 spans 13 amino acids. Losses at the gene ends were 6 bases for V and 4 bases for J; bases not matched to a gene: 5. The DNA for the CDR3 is TGCAGCGTCGGACAGGGGGATAGAGAGACCCAGTACTTC. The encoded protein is CSVGQGDRETQYF.

As DNA, the CDR3 is TGTGCCAGCAGCGTATTCACCTATGGGGCTACGGCTGAAGCTTTCTTT. It codes for CASSVFTYGATAEAFF. The V and J genes are TRBV9 and TRBJ1-1; possible D gene TRBD1, 5 bases. This CDR3 is 16 amino acids long. Per germline, CDR1 SGDLS and CDR2 YYNGEE. Trimming pared 1 base from V and 6 bases from J, leaving 19 bases between.

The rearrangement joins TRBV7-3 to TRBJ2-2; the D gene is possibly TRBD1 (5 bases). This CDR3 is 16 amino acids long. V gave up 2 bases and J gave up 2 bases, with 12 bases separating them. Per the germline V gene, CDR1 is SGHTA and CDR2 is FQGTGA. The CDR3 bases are TGTGCCAGCAGCTTACAATCAGGGCTCAACACCGGGGAGCTGTTTTTT. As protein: CASSLQSGLNTGELFF.

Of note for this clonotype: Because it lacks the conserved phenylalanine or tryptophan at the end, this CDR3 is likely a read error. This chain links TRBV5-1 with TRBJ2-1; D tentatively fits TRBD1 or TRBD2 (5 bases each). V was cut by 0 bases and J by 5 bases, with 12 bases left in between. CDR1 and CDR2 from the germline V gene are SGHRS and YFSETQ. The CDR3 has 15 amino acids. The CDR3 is CASSLAILGHNEQFL. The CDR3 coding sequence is TGCGCCAGCAGCTTGGCCATATTGGGACACAATGAGCAGTTCCTC.

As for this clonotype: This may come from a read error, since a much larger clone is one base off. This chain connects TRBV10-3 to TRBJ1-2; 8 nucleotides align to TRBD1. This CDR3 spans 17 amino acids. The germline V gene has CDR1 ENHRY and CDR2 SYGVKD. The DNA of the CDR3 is TGTGTCATCAGTGAGTCGGGGCGGACAGGGAAGATCTATGGCTACACCTTC. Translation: CVISESGRTGKIYGYTF.